This T cell receptor (beta chain) appears in the sequencing data of a study of T cell repertoires in cytomegalovirus infection. TCRdb reprocessed the reads with MiXCR, giving one entry per CDR3 protein. The table includes about 830,000 distinct CDR3 sequences, 30% to 35% detected once. A word on this clonotype: The target antigen is unknown.

The receptor's source is a human donor in good health (CMV status not recorded). Some clones in this sample may be carry-over from other donors' samples. The sequences come from cultured CD8+ T cells from PBMCs, collected from culture after CMV antigen stimulation.

CDR3 in DNA: TGTGCCAGCAGCGTAGTGGAGAGGGAGCTGTTTTTT. Its translation: CASSVVERELFF. The chain employs TRBV9 and TRBJ2-2; D not resolved. CDR1 is SGDLS, CDR2 YYNGEE, per germline. The CDR3 is made up of 12 amino acids. Trimming removed 0 bases from V and 9 bases from J, with 6 bases in between.